This entry features one TCR beta chain sequence. Germline and genes: mouse. From the germline J gene comes the end of the CDR3, since the read stops 1 residue before it. Other DNA sequences in this specimen translate into the identical CDR3. V was shortened by 4 bases and J by 0 bases, with 7 bases between the two germline ends. This CDR3 comprises 14 residues. Germline V gene data show CDR1 as KGHPV and CDR2 as FQNQEV (reference sequence). This specimen belongs to a study of tissue T cells after allogeneic stem cell transplantation. Time point given: mouse harvest day 7 after allogeneic transplant. Mouse grafts combined 10^7 T-cell-depleted bone marrow cells with 10^6 splenic CD5+ T cells. Sequencing was performed with immunoSEQ multiplex PCR; in TCRdb, only in-frame clones are kept and a portion is missing. The sample holds roughly 5,000 clones; approximately 45% are singletons and the top ten take around 3.2%.

The clonotype comes from a female BALB/c mouse given C57BL/6 T cells with graft-versus-host disease after an allogeneic hematopoietic cell transplant. V usage is TRBV26 and J usage is TRBJ1-3; possibly TRBD1 for D (6 bases). Sample: skin. This CDR3 reads CASSPDSSGNTLYF. CDR3 bases read: TGTGCCAGCAGTCCGGACAGTTCTGGAAATACGCTCTAT.